These 26 T cell receptor beta chains came from one sample sequenced in a study of blood T cell repertoires in COVID-19. Using immunoSEQ multiplex PCR, the repertoire was profiled, and TCRdb retains in-frame clones only, with some absent. The data show about 150,000 clones, with 75% to 90% seen just once and around an eighth held by the top ten. Sequenced input: peripheral blood. The source of these receptors is a man younger than 35 with COVID-19, enrolled during active disease.

This chain links TRBV10-2 with TRBJ2-1; 16 bases are shared with TRBD2. V trimming: 6 bases; J trimming: 9 bases; junction bases outside the gene matches: 8. CDR3 length equals 16 residues. Germline assignment: CDR1 WSHSY and CDR2 SAAADI. The CDR3 sequence: CASSGTGLAGGAEQFF. The CDR3 DNA reads TGCGCCAGCAGCGGTACGGGACTAGCGGGAGGGGCTGAGCAGTTCTTC.

The chain has TRBV5-1 and TRBJ2-5; D might be TRBD1 (5 bases). This CDR3 contains 13 residues. Germline V gene data show CDR1 as SGHRS and CDR2 as YFSETQ. V lost 2 bases and J 4 bases, leaving 9 bases between the germline ends. DNA for the CDR3: TGCGCCAGCAGCTTTTACAGGAGAGAGACCCAGTACTTC. Amino acid sequence: CASSFYRRETQYF.

The genes are TRBV10-3 and TRBJ2-7, with 10 bases that match TRBD1. CDR3 length: 17 residues. The V and J ends lost 4 bases and 6 bases, in that order; junction bases with no gene match: 15. Germline CDR1 and CDR2: ENHRY and SYGVKD. The CDR3: CAISVTPSGTGDSEQYF. The CDR3 DNA sequence: TGTGCCATCAGTGTGACCCCCTCCGGGACAGGGGATAGCGAGCAGTACTTC.

This chain uses TRBV5-1 with TRBJ2-7; D possibly corresponds to TRBD1 (8 bases). The germline V and J ends were trimmed by 4 bases and 3 bases, with 23 bases remaining between them. Germline V CDR1 and CDR2: SGHRS, YFSETQ. The CDR3 spans 17 residues. The CDR3, as DNA: TGCGCCAGCAGCCCCGGTCCAACAGGGGGGGGGAGCTACGAGCAGTACTTC. It codes for CASSPGPTGGGSYEQYF.

The genes are TRBV21-1 and TRBJ2-1; the DNA was not used to check the table's D call, TRBD1. TRBV21-1 is a recognized pseudogene. This CDR3 contains 16 residues. CDR3 coding DNA: TGTGCCAGCAGCCTACGGGACACTTACTCCTACAATGAGCAGTTCTTC. It is translated as CASSLRDTYSYNEQFF.

The rearrangement links TRBV7-9 to TRBJ2-1; no firm D call. The V end lost 3 bases, the J end lost 9 bases, and 9 bases lay between the germline ends. There are 12 residues in the CDR3. CDR1 and CDR2 from the germline V gene are SEHNR and FQNEAQ (reference sequence). CDR3 amino acids: CASSFSGAEQFF. Here the CDR3 DNA reads TGTGCCAGCAGCTTCTCCGGAGCTGAGCAGTTCTTC.

The genes are TRBV4-2 and TRBJ1-5; no definite D call. Germline loops: CDR1 LGHNA, CDR2 YNFKEQ. Trimming pared 0 bases from V and 4 bases from J, leaving 7 bases between. This CDR3 spans 14 amino acids. CDR3 bases: TGTGCCAGCAGCCAAGAGGACTTAAATCAGCCCCAGCATTTT. This codes for CASSQEDLNQPQHF.

The rearrangement uses TRBV4-3 and TRBJ1-4; perhaps TRBD1 as D (5 bases). The CDR3 is 16 residues long. Germline V gives CDR1 LGHNA, CDR2 YSLEER. The V end lost 0 bases, the J end lost 5 bases, and 13 bases lay between the germline ends. The CDR3 protein is CASSQDGGGINEKLFF. The CDR3 region has the DNA TGCGCCAGCAGCCAAGATGGGGGGGGTATCAATGAAAAACTGTTTTTT.

The chain combines TRBV11-2 with TRBJ2-3, with 7 bases lining up with TRBD2. The germline CDR1 and CDR2 sequences are SGHAT and FQNNGV. This CDR3 is 14 amino acids long. The V segment lost 6 bases and the J segment 5 bases; nucleotides outside the gene matches: 8. The CDR3 bases are TGTGCCAGCAGGTTTGGCGGGAGAGAAGATACGCAGTATTTT. Protein: CASRFGGREDTQYF.

Only a few counts were recorded for this clone. The chain carries TRBV7-2 and TRBJ2-7; a possible D gene is TRBD1 (5 bases). Trimming took off 2 bases at V and 5 bases at J, with 16 bases between the two ends. The CDR3 is 15 residues long. Germline V gene sequence: CDR1 SGHTA, CDR2 FQGNSA. For the CDR3, the DNA is TGTGCCAGCAGCTTATACAGGTCCTTAATGAACGAGCAGTACTTC. This gives the protein CASSLYRSLMNEQYF.

The V call is TRBV12-2, the J call TRBJ2-7; TRBD1 is the table's D call and was not checked against the DNA. TRBV12-2 is annotated as a pseudogene. The CDR3 loop spans 14 amino acids. The CDR3 DNA reads as TGTGCAAGTCGCTTGAACAACAGGGGGTACGAGCAGTACTTC. Translating it yields CASRLNNRGYEQYF.

This chain links TRBV2 with TRBJ1-1, with a tentative D call TRBD1 (5 bases). Trimming stripped 8 bases from V and 11 bases from J, with 18 bases between. The CDR3 sequence is 12 residues long. The germline CDR1 and CDR2 sequences are SNHLY and FYNNEI. As DNA, the CDR3 is TGTGCCAGCGGCGGGACGCGGGTGGATGCTTTCTTT. Its translation is CASGGTRVDAFF.

CDR3 loop: CASLFGGSSDTQYF. Written as DNA, the CDR3 is TGTGCCAGCCTTTTCGGCGGGAGCTCAGATACGCAGTATTTT. The chain recombines TRBV7-2 with TRBJ2-3; 7 bases align to TRBD2. The V and J ends lost 8 bases and 4 bases, in that order; junction bases with no gene match: 9. This CDR3 has 14 residues. Germline CDR1 SGHTA, CDR2 FQGNSA.

The genes are TRBV11-2 and TRBJ2-5, with 7 nucleotides matching TRBD1. The CDR3 sequence is 14 residues long. J was trimmed by 5 bases and V by 0 bases; bases with no gene match: 3. Per the germline V gene, CDR1 is SGHAT and CDR2 is FQNNGV. The CDR3, as DNA: TGTGCCAGCAGCTTAGATGTAGGGGGCGAGACCCAGTACTTC. Translating it yields CASSLDVGGETQYF.

The chain couples TRBV28 to TRBJ2-7; 9 positions match TRBD1. Trimming at V came to 8 bases and at J to 2 bases, leaving 10 bases not matched to a gene. From germline, CDR1 is MDHEN and CDR2 SYDVKM. CDR3 length: 15 residues. This CDR3 is CASSPSGTGTYEQYF. Written as DNA, the CDR3 is TGTGCCAGCTCTCCATCCGGGACAGGGACCTACGAGCAGTACTTC.

This clone occurred a few times. V is TRBV6-6 and J is TRBJ1-6; 8 positions match TRBD1. The CDR3 length is 19 residues. Losses at the gene ends were 5 bases for V and 1 base for J; bases not matched to a gene: 13. Germline loops: CDR1 MNHNY, CDR2 SVGAGI (reference sequence). CDR3 DNA: TGTGCCAGCAGTCCCCGACAGGGGCCCACGACTTCCTATAATTCACCCCTCCACTTT. Translation: CASSPRQGPTTSYNSPLHF.

This clone was recorded a few times. V is TRBV7-2 and J is TRBJ1-1; D is uncertain. Trimming pared 1 base from V and 1 base from J, leaving 13 bases between. The germline gives CDR1 SGHTA, CDR2 FQGNSA. The CDR3 has 16 amino acids. In DNA form, the CDR3 reads TGTGCCAGCAGCTTAGAGGGTTGGGGAGGGAACACTGAAGCTTTCTTT. It is translated as CASSLEGWGGNTEAFF. Supplemented by reference TRBV7-2 and TRBJ1-1, the full variable domain reads GAGVSQSPSNKVTEKGKDVELRCDPISGHTALYWYRQSLGQGLEFLIYFQGNSAPDKSGLPSDRFSAERTGGSVSTLTIQRTQQEDSAVYLCASSLEGWGGNTEAFFGQGTRLTVV.

This clone was counted between two and nine times. J is TRBJ1-4 and V is TRBV5-4, with TRBD1 as a possible D gene (5 bases). The CDR3 has 13 amino acids. V lost 2 bases and J lost 5, with 7 bases in between. CDR1 is SGHNT and CDR2 is YYREEE in the germline V gene (reference sequence). CDR3 sequence: CASSFGGNEKLFF. In DNA, the CDR3 is TGTGCCAGCAGCTTCGGGGGAAATGAAAAACTGTTTTTT. Full variable domain (remainder filled in from reference TRBV5-4 and TRBJ1-4): ETGVTQSPTHLIKTRGQQVTLRCSSQSGHNTVSWYQQALGQGPQFIFQYYREEENGRGNFPPRFSGLQFPNYSSELNVNALELDDSALYLCASSFGGNEKLFFGSGTQLSVL.

In its sample, this clone was seen once. The chain carries TRBV12-3 or TRBV12-4 and TRBJ2-1; D uncertain. The CDR3 has 11 amino acids. Trimming left V 6 bases short and J 4 bases short, with 4 bases between. In DNA form, the CDR3 reads TGTGCCAGCAGGCGGTACAATGAGCAGTTCTTC. Translating gives CASRRYNEQFF.

Comments on this clone: An end of the junction does not agree with germline; a read error may underlie this. The rearrangement links TRBV19 to TRBJ1-4; the D is unclear. The CDR3 consists of 16 residues. Germline lookup yields CDR1 LNHDA and CDR2 SQIVND (reference sequence). The CDR3 here is CASSPTAVATNEKLLF. CDR3 coding DNA: TGTGCCAGTAGTCCCACCGCGGTTGCAACTAATGAAAAACTGCTTTTT.

The rearrangement links TRBV10-2 to TRBJ2-1; 9 nucleotides line up with TRBD2. Trimming at V came to 9 bases and at J to 6 bases, leaving 12 bases not matched to a gene. CDR1 and CDR2 (germline): WSHSY, SAAADI. The CDR3 has 15 residues. The CDR3 loop reads CASRMGASGINEQFF. Here the CDR3 DNA reads TGCGCCAGTAGAATGGGGGCTAGCGGGATCAATGAGCAGTTCTTC.

The chain links TRBV11-2 to TRBJ2-7; 10 nucleotides agree with TRBD1. The V segment lost 5 bases and the J segment 7 bases; nucleotides outside the gene matches: 8. The CDR3 totals 14 residues. Germline V lookup: CDR1 SGHAT, CDR2 FQNNGV. In DNA, the CDR3 is TGTGCCAGCAGCCGGGACAGGGGCATGGGGGAGCAGTACTTC. Protein product: CASSRDRGMGEQYF. The whole variable domain, filled in from reference TRBV11-2 and TRBJ2-7, reads EAGVAQSPRYKIIEKRQSVAFWCNPISGHATLYWYQQILGQGPKLLIQFQNNGVVDDSQLPKDRFSAERLKGVDSTLKIQPAKLEDSAVYLCASSRDRGMGEQYFGPGTRLTVT.

This chain joins TRBV28 and TRBJ1-2; the D is unclear. The CDR3 contains 16 residues. V was shortened by 2 bases and J by 4 bases, with 17 bases between the two germline ends. In germline, CDR1 is MDHEN, CDR2 SYDVKM. CDR3 nucleotides: TGTGCCAGCAGTTTAGGGCGGGTCATTTGGTTCTATGGCTACACCTTC. The encoded protein is CASSLGRVIWFYGYTF.

The chain carries TRBV9 and TRBJ2-2; 10 positions match TRBD2. The germline V gene has CDR1 SGDLS and CDR2 YYNGEE. The V and J ends lost 2 bases and 2 bases, in that order; junction bases with no gene match: 12. This CDR3 comprises 19 residues. CDR3 in DNA: TGTGCCAGCAGCGTGTCGATGGTAGCGGGAGGCCTTAACACCGGGGAGCTGTTTTTT. Amino acid sequence: CASSVSMVAGGLNTGELFF.

V usage is TRBV5-1 and J usage is TRBJ1-4; TRBD1 agrees at 8 bases. Germline values: CDR1 SGHRS, CDR2 YFSETQ. The junction had 8 bases not matched to a gene; V was cut back by 3 bases and J by 7 bases. CDR3 length: 15 residues. As DNA, the CDR3 is TGCGCCAGCAGCTCCGACAGGGGCCCGGGTGAAAAACTGTTTTTT. It is translated as CASSSDRGPGEKLFF. Complete variable domain (other parts from reference TRBV5-1 and TRBJ1-4): KAGVTQTPRYLIKTRGQQVTLSCSPISGHRSVSWYQQTPGQGLQFLFEYFSETQRNKGNFPGRFSGRQFSNSRSEMNVSTLELGDSALYLCASSSDRGPGEKLFFGSGTQLSVL.

This clone was observed a few times. The chain links TRBV29-1 to TRBJ2-7; 9 bases match TRBD1. Germline V gene data show CDR1 as SQVTM and CDR2 as ANQGSEA. The CDR3 covers 14 residues. V trimming: 2 bases; J trimming: 6 bases; junction bases outside the gene matches: 8. CDR3 coding DNA: TGCAGCGTTGAATTGGGGACAGGGTTGGGCGAGCAGTACTTC. Its protein is CSVELGTGLGEQYF.